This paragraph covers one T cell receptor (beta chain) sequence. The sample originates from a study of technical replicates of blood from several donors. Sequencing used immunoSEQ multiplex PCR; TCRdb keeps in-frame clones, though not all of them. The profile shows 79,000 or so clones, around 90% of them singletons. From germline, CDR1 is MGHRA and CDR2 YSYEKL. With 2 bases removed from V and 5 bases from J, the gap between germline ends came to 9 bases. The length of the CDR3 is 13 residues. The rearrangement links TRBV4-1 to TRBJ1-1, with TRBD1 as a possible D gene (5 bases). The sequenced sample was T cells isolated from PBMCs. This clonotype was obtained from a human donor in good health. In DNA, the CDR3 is TGCGCCAGCAGCCAACGGGAGGGGACTGAAGCTTTCTTT. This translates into CASSQREGTEAFF.